This T cell receptor beta chain was profiled in a study of shared clonotypes between healthy human individuals. Study overall: The donor pool was made up of two women and three men aged 18 to 49.

The protocol was immunoSEQ multiplex PCR, while the TCRdb copy is restricted to in-frame clones and leaves out a portion. Of 2,500,000 or so clones listed, 85% to 95% were seen once; the top ten hold around 0.35%. This CDR3 contains 14 residues. Trimming removed 6 bases from V and 4 bases from J; junction bases left unmatched: 7. CDR1 and CDR2 (germline): SGHTA, FQGNSA. The clonotype comes from a man aged 18 to 30 in good health. Some clones in this sample may be carry-over from other donors' samples. What was sequenced was naive CD4+ T cells from PBMCs. The subset here: CD45RA+ positively selected. The chain carries TRBV7-2 and TRBJ2-7; 9 bases map to TRBD1. The CDR3 DNA is TGTGCCAGCAGAAACCGGGACAGGGTTTACGAGCAGTACTTC. Protein: CASRNRDRVYEQYF. Full variable domain (outside the CDR3, taken from reference TRBV7-2 and TRBJ2-7): GAGVSQSPSNKVTEKGKDVELRCDPISGHTALYWYRQSLGQGLEFLIYFQGNSAPDKSGLPSDRFSAERTGGSVSTLTIQRTQQEDSAVYLCASRNRDRVYEQYFGPGTRLTVT.